These 24 T cell receptor beta chains originate from one sample sequenced in a study of graft-versus-host responses after intestinal transplantation. Assay used: immunoSEQ multiplex PCR; TCRdb lists only in-frame clones, some missing. Of more than 95,000 clones listed, roughly 87% were seen once; the top ten hold more than 0.8%. These receptors' antigens are unknown. Specimen: unstimulated CD4+ T cells sorted from spleen or lymph node cells, collected before intestinal transplant. The receptors derive from a human donor who received an intestinal transplant.

The V call is TRBV5-1, the J call TRBJ1-6; the D is unclear. Germline values: CDR1 SGHRS, CDR2 YFSETQ. The CDR3 is 16 residues long. Deletions cut 0 bases from V and 9 bases from J, with 16 bases between. In nucleotides, the CDR3 is TGCGCCAGCAGCTTGGCCGTCGCAGGCCTTGGTTCACCCCTCCACTTT. Translating gives CASSLAVAGLGSPLHF.

This chain links TRBV28 with TRBJ2-1, with TRBD1 as a possible D gene (6 bases). The CDR3 covers 16 residues. Germline assignment: CDR1 MDHEN and CDR2 SYDVKM. Trimming left V 7 bases short and J 8 bases short, with 24 bases between. The CDR3 DNA is TGTGCCAGCACCTGGGGCCAGGGGTCTCGACACGATGAGCAGTTCTTC. Its translation is CASTWGQGSRHDEQFF.

The chain carries TRBV4-2 and TRBJ1-2; D unresolved. Trimming pared 0 bases from V and 8 bases from J, leaving 13 bases between. The germline V gene encodes CDR1 LGHNA and CDR2 YNFKEQ. This CDR3 has 14 amino acids. CDR3 DNA: TGTGCCAGCAGCCAAGACCTACGGTATTCGGGCTACACCTTC. Translating it yields CASSQDLRYSGYTF.

The chain links TRBV11-1 to TRBJ2-5; TRBD1 aligns across 8 bases. This CDR3 spans 14 amino acids. Trimming at V came to 4 bases and at J to 4 bases, leaving 5 bases not matched to a gene. Germline V gene sequence: CDR1 SGHAT, CDR2 FQDESV (reference sequence). CDR3 region: CASSSGQGRETQYF. The CDR3, as DNA: TGTGCCAGCAGCTCCGGACAGGGACGAGAGACCCAGTACTTC.

The chain carries TRBV4-2 and TRBJ2-2; D is uncertain. Trimming pared 10 bases from V and 3 bases from J, leaving 18 bases between. This CDR3 is 15 amino acids long. Germline V lookup: CDR1 LGHNA, CDR2 YNFKEQ. For the CDR3, the DNA is TGTGCCACCTTCCCTAGAGATGGGGACACCGGGGAGCTGTTTTTT. It yields the protein CATFPRDGDTGELFF.

The chain combines TRBV6-1 with TRBJ2-1, with TRBD2 as a possible D gene (5 bases). Germline values: CDR1 MNHNS, CDR2 SASEGT. V lost 7 bases to trimming and J lost 0 bases, with 13 bases between them. This CDR3 comprises 15 residues. CDR3 DNA: TGTGCCAGCAAAGAGATTACTAGCTCCTACAATGAGCAGTTCTTC. It is translated as CASKEITSSYNEQFF.

This chain links TRBV5-1 with TRBJ1-2; D is undetermined. V gave up 2 bases and J gave up 7 bases, with 12 bases separating them. The CDR3 is 13 amino acids. Per the germline V gene, CDR1 is SGHRS and CDR2 is YFSETQ. CDR3 loop: CASSFEARGGYTF. CDR3 nucleotides: TGCGCCAGCAGCTTTGAAGCAAGAGGTGGCTACACCTTC. Drawing the rest from reference TRBV5-1 and TRBJ1-2, the complete variable domain is KAGVTQTPRYLIKTRGQQVTLSCSPISGHRSVSWYQQTPGQGLQFLFEYFSETQRNKGNFPGRFSGRQFSNSRSEMNVSTLELGDSALYLCASSFEARGGYTFGSGTRLTVV.

The CDR3 spells CASSLYNSYNEQFF. CDR3 in DNA: TGTGCCAGCAGCTTATACAACTCCTACAATGAGCAGTTCTTC. The chain combines TRBV7-9 with TRBJ2-1, with unresolved D. Germline-derived CDR1 and CDR2 are SEHNR and FQNEAQ (reference sequence). This CDR3 is built from 14 residues. Trimming stripped 2 bases from V and 0 bases from J, with 5 bases between.

CDR3 amino acids: CASSSASSYNEQFF. CDR3 DNA sequence: TGTGCCAGCAGCTCGGCTAGTAGCTACAATGAGCAGTTCTTC. The V and J genes are TRBV7-3 and TRBJ2-1, with unresolved D. Trimming cost V 4 bases and J 3 bases, with 10 bases left between them. CDR1 and CDR2 from the germline V gene are SGHTA and FQGTGA. There are 14 residues in the CDR3. Full variable domain (outside the CDR3, taken from reference TRBV7-3 and TRBJ2-1): GAGVSQTPSNKVTEKGKYVELRCDPISGHTALYWYRQSLGQGPEFLIYFQGTGAADDSGLPNDRFFAVRPEGSVSTLKIQRTERGDSAVYLCASSSASSYNEQFFGPGTRLTVL.

This chain links TRBV18 with TRBJ2-7, with 16 bases that match TRBD2. The CDR3 has 16 residues. Trimming at V came to 3 bases and at J to 7 bases, leaving 6 bases not matched to a gene. Germline V gene data show CDR1 as KGHSH and CDR2 as LQKENI. DNA of the CDR3: TGTGCCAGCTCACCGATACCGGGACTAGCGGGAGGGGAGCAGTACTTC. As protein: CASSPIPGLAGGEQYF.

The V call is TRBV10-3, the J call TRBJ2-3; 10 bases line up with TRBD2. The J segment lost 0 bases and the V segment lost 4 bases, leaving 1 base of the junction unmatched. CDR1 ENHRY and CDR2 SYGVKD come from the germline V gene. This CDR3 is built from 15 residues. As DNA, the CDR3 is TGTGCCATCAGTGTAGCGGGAGGAAGCACAGATACGCAGTATTTT. Translation: CAISVAGGSTDTQYF.

V is TRBV10-3 and J is TRBJ2-2; 9 bases line up with TRBD2. With V trimmed by 6 bases and J by 7 bases, 3 bases remained unmatched. Germline loops: CDR1 ENHRY, CDR2 SYGVKD. CDR3 size: 13 residues. CDR3 coding DNA: TGTGCCATCAGGGGGACTAGCATCGGGGAGCTGTTTTTT. Translating gives CAIRGTSIGELFF.

The V and J genes are TRBV30 and TRBJ2-1; D ambiguous. CDR3 length: 11 residues. V lost 8 bases and J lost 7, with 12 bases in between. Germline V lookup: CDR1 GTSNPN, CDR2 SVGIG (reference sequence). The CDR3 protein is CARQNRNEQFF. CDR3 coding DNA: TGTGCCCGCCAAAACCGGAATGAGCAGTTCTTC.

Remarks on this clone: The sample holds other DNA sequences that translate to the same CDR3. The chain joins TRBV30 to TRBJ2-1; D perhaps matches TRBD1 (6 bases). Germline CDR1 reads GTSNPN; CDR2 reads SVGIG (reference sequence). The CDR3 is 14 residues long. The V gene lost 4 bases and the J gene lost 5 bases, with 15 bases spanning the gap. Written as DNA, the CDR3 is TGTGCCTGGATCAGGGGTGGGGAGCACAATGAGCAGTTCTTC. Protein: CAWIRGGEHNEQFF.

The chain links TRBV28 to TRBJ2-3; D is undetermined. The CDR3 runs 12 residues. V shed 5 bases and J shed 2 bases, with 5 bases lying between them. Germline V lookup: CDR1 MDHEN, CDR2 SYDVKM. DNA of the CDR3: TGTGCCAGCAGTCTCGACACAGATACGCAGTATTTT. Its protein product is CASSLDTDTQYF.

The chain joins TRBV27 to TRBJ2-1, with 14 bases identical to TRBD2. The CDR3 has 18 residues. Germline V gene sequence: CDR1 MNHEY, CDR2 SMNVEV (reference sequence). Losses at the gene ends were 5 bases for V and 8 bases for J; bases not matched to a gene: 14. The CDR3 reads CASSAGTSGSWSSYEQFF. In DNA form, the CDR3 reads TGTGCCAGCAGTGCCGGGACTAGCGGGAGTTGGTCTAGTTATGAGCAGTTCTTC.

V usage is TRBV7-2 and J usage is TRBJ2-2, with no clear D. With 1 base removed from V and 6 bases from J, the gap between germline ends came to 6 bases. This CDR3 has 13 residues. CDR1 is SGHTA, CDR2 FQGNSA, per germline. CDR3 sequence: CASSLVVPGELFF. DNA for the CDR3: TGTGCCAGCAGCTTAGTGGTCCCCGGGGAGCTGTTTTTT.

V gene TRBV5-4 combines with J gene TRBJ1-1; D not resolved. The V end was cut by 1 base, the J end by 8 bases, with 12 bases between. The CDR3 spans 13 residues. Per the germline V gene, CDR1 is SGHNT and CDR2 is YYREEE (reference sequence). In nucleotides, the CDR3 is TGTGCCAGCAGCTTGCTGGAGGGAGGGGAAGCTTTCTTT. Its protein product is CASSLLEGGEAFF.

This clone was seen only once. The chain couples TRBV11-2 to TRBJ1-5; D is uncertain. V was cut by 4 bases and J by 5 bases, with 9 bases left in between. CDR1 is SGHAT, CDR2 FQNNGV, per germline. This CDR3 comprises 13 residues. CDR3 region: CASSSTRDQPQHF. DNA of the CDR3: TGTGCCAGCAGCTCCACCCGCGATCAGCCCCAGCATTTT.

Only a few counts were recorded for this clone. The chain couples TRBV29-1 to TRBJ1-6; 8 bases are shared with TRBD1. Looked up from germline, CDR1 is SQVTM and CDR2 is ANQGSEA. J gave up 10 bases and V 4 bases, and 6 bases lay outside the gene matches. This CDR3 comprises 13 residues. The CDR3 coding sequence is TGCAGCGTTGCCCTGACAGGGGACTCACCCCTCCACTTT. Encoded protein: CSVALTGDSPLHF.

The chain links TRBV6-5 to TRBJ2-1, with D possibly being TRBD1 (6 bases). The CDR3 loop spans 13 amino acids. Trimming removed 5 bases at V and 9 bases at J, with 14 bases between. In germline, CDR1 is MNHEY, CDR2 SVGAGI. CDR3 sequence (DNA): TGTGCCAGCAGTCACAGGGTCCTCGGTGAGCAGTTCTTC. Translation: CASSHRVLGEQFF.

The count of this clone is one. V is TRBV5-1 and J is TRBJ2-7; D is uncertain. The V and J ends lost 2 bases and 1 base respectively, with 16 bases between them. CDR1 is SGHRS and CDR2 is YFSETQ in the germline V gene. The CDR3 loop spans 16 amino acids. The CDR3 here is CASSLGPGLGSYEQYF. CDR3 in DNA: TGCGCCAGCAGCTTAGGGCCCGGTTTGGGTTCCTACGAGCAGTACTTC.

V gene TRBV2 combines with J gene TRBJ1-1, with D possibly being TRBD1 (6 bases). This CDR3 has 14 amino acids. Germline V gene sequence: CDR1 SNHLY, CDR2 FYNNEI. V was shortened by 7 bases and J by 2 bases, with 14 bases between the two germline ends. The chain's CDR3 is CASTQDRRNTEAFF. CDR3 DNA sequence: TGTGCCAGCACCCAGGACAGACGAAACACTGAAGCTTTCTTT.

CDR3 sequence: CASSQERQGYNEQFF. Here the CDR3 DNA reads TGCGCCAGCAGCCAAGAACGACAGGGATACAATGAGCAGTTCTTC. The chain couples TRBV4-1 to TRBJ2-1, with 7 bases lining up with TRBD1. This CDR3 spans 15 amino acids. Germline V gene lookup returns CDR1 MGHRA and CDR2 YSYEKL. Trimming took 0 bases from V and 4 from J; bases not matched to a gene: 3.